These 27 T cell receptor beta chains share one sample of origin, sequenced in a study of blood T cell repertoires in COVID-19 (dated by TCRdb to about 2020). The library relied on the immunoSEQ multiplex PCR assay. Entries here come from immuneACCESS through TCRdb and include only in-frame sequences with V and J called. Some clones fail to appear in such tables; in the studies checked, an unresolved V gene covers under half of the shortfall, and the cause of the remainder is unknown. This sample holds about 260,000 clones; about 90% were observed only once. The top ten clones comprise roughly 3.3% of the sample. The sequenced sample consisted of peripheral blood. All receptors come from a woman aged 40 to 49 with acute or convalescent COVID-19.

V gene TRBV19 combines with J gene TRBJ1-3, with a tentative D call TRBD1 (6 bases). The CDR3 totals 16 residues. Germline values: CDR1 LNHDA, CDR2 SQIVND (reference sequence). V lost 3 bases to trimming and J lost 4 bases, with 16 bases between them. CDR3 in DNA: TGTGCCAGTAGTATCGGGGGGCAGCGATCCGGAAACACCATATATTTT. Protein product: CASSIGGQRSGNTIYF. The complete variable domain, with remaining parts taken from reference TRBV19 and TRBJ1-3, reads DGGITQSPKYLFRKEGQNVTLSCEQNLNHDAMYWYRQDPGQGLRLIYYSQIVNDFQKGDIAEGYSVSREKKESFPLTVTSAQKNPTAFYLCASSIGGQRSGNTIYFGEGSWLTVV.

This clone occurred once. CDR3 nucleotide sequence: TGTGCCAGCTCACCGGGAGTGGGTGGCTACACCTTC. This gives the protein CASSPGVGGYTF. The chain couples TRBV18 to TRBJ1-2; D not certain. The CDR3 length is 12 residues. V lost 3 bases, J lost 7 bases, and 9 bases lay in between. CDR1 is KGHSH, CDR2 LQKENI, per germline. The variable domain in full, completed from reference TRBV18 and TRBJ1-2, reads NAGVMQNPRHLVRRRGQEARLRCSPMKGHSHVYWYRQLPEEGLKFMVYLQKENIIDESGMPKERFSAEFPKEGPSILRIQQVVRGDSAAYFCASSPGVGGYTFGSGTRLTVV.

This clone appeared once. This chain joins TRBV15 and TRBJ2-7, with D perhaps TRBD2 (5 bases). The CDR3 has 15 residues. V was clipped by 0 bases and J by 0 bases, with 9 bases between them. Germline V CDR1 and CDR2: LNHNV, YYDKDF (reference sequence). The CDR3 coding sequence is TGTGCCACCAGCAGAGAGTTAGGGAGCTCCTACGAGCAGTACGTC. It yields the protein CATSRELGSSYEQYV.

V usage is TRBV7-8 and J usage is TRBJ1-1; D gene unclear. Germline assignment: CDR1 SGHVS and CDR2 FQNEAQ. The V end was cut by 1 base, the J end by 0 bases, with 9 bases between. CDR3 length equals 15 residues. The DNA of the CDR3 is TGTGCCAGCAGCTTAGTGGCCGCTCTGAACACTGAAGCTTTCTTT. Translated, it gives CASSLVAALNTEAFF.

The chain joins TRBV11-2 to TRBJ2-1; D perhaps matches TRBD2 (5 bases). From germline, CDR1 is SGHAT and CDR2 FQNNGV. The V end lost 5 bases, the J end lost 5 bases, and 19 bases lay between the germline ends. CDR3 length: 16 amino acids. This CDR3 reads CASSPLTGKMNNEQFF. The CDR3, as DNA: TGTGCCAGCAGCCCTTTAACGGGGAAAATGAACAATGAGCAGTTCTTC.

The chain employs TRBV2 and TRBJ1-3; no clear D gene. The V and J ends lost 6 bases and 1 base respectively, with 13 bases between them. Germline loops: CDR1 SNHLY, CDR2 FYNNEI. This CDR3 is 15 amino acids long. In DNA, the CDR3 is TGTGCCAGCAGCCCCGAGGGCGGATCTGGAAACACCATATATTTT. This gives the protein CASSPEGGSGNTIYF.

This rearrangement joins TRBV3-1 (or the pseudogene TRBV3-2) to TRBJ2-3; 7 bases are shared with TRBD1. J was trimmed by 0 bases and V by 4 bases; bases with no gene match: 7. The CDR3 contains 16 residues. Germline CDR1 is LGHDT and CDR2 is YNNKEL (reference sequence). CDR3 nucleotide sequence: TGTGCCAGCAGCCTCGCCGGGACAGAGAGCACAGATACGCAGTATTTT. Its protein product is CASSLAGTESTDTQYF.

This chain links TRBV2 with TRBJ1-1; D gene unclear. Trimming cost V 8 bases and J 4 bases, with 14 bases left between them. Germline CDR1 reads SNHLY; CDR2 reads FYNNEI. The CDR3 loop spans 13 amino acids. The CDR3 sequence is CASAEDWRTEAFF. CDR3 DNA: TGTGCCAGCGCCGAAGACTGGCGCACTGAAGCTTTCTTT.

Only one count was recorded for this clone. The CDR3 loop is CASSLARDRPIGGYTF. CDR3 coding DNA: TGTGCCAGCAGCTTAGCAAGGGACAGACCAATAGGAGGCTACACCTTC. This sequence joins TRBV7-2 and TRBJ1-2; 7 positions match TRBD1. Per germline, CDR1 SGHTA and CDR2 FQGNSA. V dropped 0 bases and J dropped 8; count of bases not matched to a gene: 12. The CDR3 has 16 residues.

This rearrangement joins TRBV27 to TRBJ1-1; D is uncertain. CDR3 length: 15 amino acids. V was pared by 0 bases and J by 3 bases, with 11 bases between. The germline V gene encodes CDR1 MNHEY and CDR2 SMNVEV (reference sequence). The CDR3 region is CASSLSRSGYTEAFF. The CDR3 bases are TGTGCCAGCAGTTTATCTCGGAGTGGTTACACTGAAGCTTTCTTT.

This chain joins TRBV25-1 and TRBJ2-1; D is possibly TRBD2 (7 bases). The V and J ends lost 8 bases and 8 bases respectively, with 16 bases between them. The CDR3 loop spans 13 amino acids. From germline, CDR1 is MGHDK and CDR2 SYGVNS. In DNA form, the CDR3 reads TGTGCCAGCTCTAATGGGGGGGCCTATGAGCAGTTCTTC. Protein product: CASSNGGAYEQFF.

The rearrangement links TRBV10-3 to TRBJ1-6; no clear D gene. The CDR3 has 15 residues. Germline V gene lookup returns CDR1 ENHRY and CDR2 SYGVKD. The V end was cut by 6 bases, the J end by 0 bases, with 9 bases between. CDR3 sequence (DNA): TGTGCCATCAGCGAACAGAGCTCCTATAATTCACCCCTCCACTTT. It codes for CAISEQSSYNSPLHF.

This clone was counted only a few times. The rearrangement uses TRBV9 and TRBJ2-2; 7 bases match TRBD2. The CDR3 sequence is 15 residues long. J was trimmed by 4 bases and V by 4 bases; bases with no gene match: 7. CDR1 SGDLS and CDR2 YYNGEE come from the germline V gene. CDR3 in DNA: TGTGCCAGCAGCCCCGGGACTATTCCCACCGGGGAGCTGTTTTTT. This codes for CASSPGTIPTGELFF.

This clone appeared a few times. The CDR3 sequence is CASSIDNDRRDQPQHF. The CDR3 nucleotides are TGTGCCAGTAGTATAGATAATGATAGGAGAGATCAGCCCCAGCATTTT. The chain combines TRBV19 with TRBJ1-5; D unresolved. Trimming pared 0 bases from V and 5 bases from J, leaving 14 bases between. The CDR3 contains 16 residues. CDR1 is LNHDA, CDR2 SQIVND, per germline (reference sequence).

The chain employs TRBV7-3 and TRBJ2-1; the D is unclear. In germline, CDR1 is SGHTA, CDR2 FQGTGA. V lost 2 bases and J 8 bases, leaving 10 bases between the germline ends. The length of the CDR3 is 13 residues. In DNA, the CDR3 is TGTGCCAGCAGCTTATCTCGTAGTGATGAGCAGTTCTTC. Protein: CASSLSRSDEQFF.

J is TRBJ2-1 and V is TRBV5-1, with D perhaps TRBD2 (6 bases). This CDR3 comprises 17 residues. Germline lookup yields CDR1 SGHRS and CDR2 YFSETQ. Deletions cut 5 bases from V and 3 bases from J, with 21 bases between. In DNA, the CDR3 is TGCGCCAGCAGATCCCGCGGGACCAGACTCGTCTACAATGAGCAGTTCTTC. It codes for CASRSRGTRLVYNEQFF.

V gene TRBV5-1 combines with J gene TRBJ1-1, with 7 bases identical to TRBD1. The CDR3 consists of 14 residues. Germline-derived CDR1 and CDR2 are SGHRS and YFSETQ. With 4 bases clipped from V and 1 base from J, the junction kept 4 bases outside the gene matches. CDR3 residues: CASSLRQGNTEAFF. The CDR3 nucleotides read TGCGCCAGCAGCCTACGACAGGGGAACACTGAAGCTTTCTTT.

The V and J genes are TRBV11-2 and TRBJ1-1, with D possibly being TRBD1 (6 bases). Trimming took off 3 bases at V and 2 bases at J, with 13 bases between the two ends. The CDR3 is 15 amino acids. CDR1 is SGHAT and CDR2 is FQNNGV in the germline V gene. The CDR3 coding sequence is TGTGCCAGCAGCTTTGGTGAGGGGGAAAACACTGAAGCTTTCTTT. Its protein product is CASSFGEGENTEAFF.

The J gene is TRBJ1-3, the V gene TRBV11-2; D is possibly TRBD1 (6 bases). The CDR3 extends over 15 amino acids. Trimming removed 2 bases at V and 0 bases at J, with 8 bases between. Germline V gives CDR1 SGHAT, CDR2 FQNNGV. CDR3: CASSLQGISGNTIYF. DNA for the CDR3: TGTGCCAGCAGCTTACAGGGGATCTCTGGAAACACCATATATTTT. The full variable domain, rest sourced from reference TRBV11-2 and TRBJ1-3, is EAGVAQSPRYKIIEKRQSVAFWCNPISGHATLYWYQQILGQGPKLLIQFQNNGVVDDSQLPKDRFSAERLKGVDSTLKIQPAKLEDSAVYLCASSLQGISGNTIYFGEGSWLTVV.

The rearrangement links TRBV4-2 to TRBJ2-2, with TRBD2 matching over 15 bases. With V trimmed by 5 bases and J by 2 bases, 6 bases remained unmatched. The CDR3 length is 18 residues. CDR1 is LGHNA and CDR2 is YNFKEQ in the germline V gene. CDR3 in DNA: TGTGCCAGCAGCGTCGGACTAGCGGGGGGGATAAACACCGGGGAGCTGTTTTTT. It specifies CASSVGLAGGINTGELFF.

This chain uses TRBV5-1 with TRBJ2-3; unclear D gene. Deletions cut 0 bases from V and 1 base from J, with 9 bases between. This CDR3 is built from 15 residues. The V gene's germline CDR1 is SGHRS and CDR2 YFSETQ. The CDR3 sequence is CASSLGPAGTDTQYF. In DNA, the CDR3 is TGCGCCAGCAGCTTGGGGCCCGCGGGCACAGATACGCAGTATTTT.

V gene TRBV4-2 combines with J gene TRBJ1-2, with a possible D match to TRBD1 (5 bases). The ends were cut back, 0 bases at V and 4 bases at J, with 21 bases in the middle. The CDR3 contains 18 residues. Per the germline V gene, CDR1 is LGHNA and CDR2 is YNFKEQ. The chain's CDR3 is CASSQEFRSGGPGYGYTF. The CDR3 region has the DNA TGTGCCAGCAGCCAAGAATTCCGTTCCGGGGGACCGGGCTATGGCTACACCTTC.

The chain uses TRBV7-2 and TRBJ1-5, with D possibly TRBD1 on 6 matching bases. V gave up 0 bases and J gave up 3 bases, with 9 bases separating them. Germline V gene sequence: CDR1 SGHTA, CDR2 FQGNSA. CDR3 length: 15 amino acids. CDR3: CASSLAQGNNQPQHF. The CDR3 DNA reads TGTGCCAGCAGCTTAGCCCAGGGGAACAATCAGCCCCAGCATTTT.

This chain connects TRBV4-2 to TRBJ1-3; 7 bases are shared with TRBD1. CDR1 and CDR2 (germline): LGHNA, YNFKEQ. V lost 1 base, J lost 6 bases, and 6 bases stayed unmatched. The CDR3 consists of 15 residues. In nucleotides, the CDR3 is TGTGCCAGCAGCCAAGTTGGGACAGCGTCAAACACCATATATTTT. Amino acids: CASSQVGTASNTIYF.

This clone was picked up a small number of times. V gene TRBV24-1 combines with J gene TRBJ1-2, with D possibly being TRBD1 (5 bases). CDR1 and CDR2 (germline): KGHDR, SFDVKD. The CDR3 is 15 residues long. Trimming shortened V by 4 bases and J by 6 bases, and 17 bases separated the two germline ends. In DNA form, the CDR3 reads TGTGCCACCAGTGACACCCGGTGGGGGGAGGATGGCTACACCTTC. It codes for CATSDTRWGEDGYTF.

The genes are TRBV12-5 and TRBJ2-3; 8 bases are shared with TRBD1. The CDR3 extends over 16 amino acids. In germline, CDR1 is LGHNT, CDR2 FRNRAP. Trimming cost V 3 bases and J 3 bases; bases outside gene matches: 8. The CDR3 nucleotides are TGTGCTAGTGGTTTTGCGCAGGGGGCGCGGACAGATACGCAGTATTTT. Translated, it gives CASGFAQGARTDTQYF.

CDR3 in amino acids: CAIGPTGGKGDTQYF. The CDR3 DNA reads as TGTGCCATCGGGCCGACAGGGGGTAAGGGAGATACGCAGTATTTT. The J gene is TRBJ2-3, the V gene TRBV10-3, with TRBD1 identical over 9 bases. The V and J ends lost 8 bases and 5 bases, in that order; junction bases with no gene match: 11. The CDR3 sequence is 15 residues long. Looked up from germline, CDR1 is ENHRY and CDR2 is SYGVKD.